This TCR beta chain was sequenced during a study of blood T cells in healthy people across ages. The overall study: Per two T cells, template switching captured roughly one barcoded beta molecule.

A second roughly 7 to 11 cycle PCR used barcoded and J-beta primers. Researchers report that each sample yielded at least 3 million CDR3-containing paired-end reads. TCRdb re-derived calls from the 5' RACE reads in MiXCR, one entry per CDR3 protein. Of 2 million or so distinct CDR3 sequences listed, 49% were seen once; the top ten hold roughly 2.1%. This clonotype was sampled from a middle-aged woman in good health. The material sequenced was blood.

Here the CDR3 reads CASSWDRLGDSPLHF. DNA of the CDR3: TGCGCCAGCAGCTGGGACAGACTAGGAGATTCACCCCTCCACTTT. The chain has TRBV5-1 and TRBJ1-6; 7 bases fit TRBD1. V shed 3 bases and J 8 bases; nucleotides not matched to a gene: 8. This CDR3 spans 15 amino acids. Germline V lookup: CDR1 SGHRS, CDR2 YFSETQ.